This is a list of T cell receptor beta chains from one sample in a study of blood T cell repertoires in COVID-19. Assay: immunoSEQ multiplex PCR; the TCRdb copy retains only in-frame clones and omits some. This sample has approximately 180,000 clones, with roughly three quarters found just once. Sequencing input: PBMCs or T cells enriched from blood (not recorded which). Receptors were obtained from a woman in her forties or fifties with acute COVID-19. CDR3s include the opening cysteine and the closing phenylalanine or tryptophan. Each record gives: V gene, J gene, CDR3 protein.

v_gene: TRBV5-4
j_gene: TRBJ1-1
CDR3aa: CASSAPGGTEAFF

v_gene: TRBV19
j_gene: TRBJ1-5
CDR3aa: CATQELGLPQHF

v_gene: TRBV28
j_gene: TRBJ2-2
CDR3aa: CASEGDLGTGELFF

v_gene: TRBV28
j_gene: TRBJ2-4
CDR3aa: CASRGSPGGNIQYF

v_gene: TRBV4-1
j_gene: TRBJ1-1
CDR3aa: CASSSRGRNTEAFF

v_gene: TRBV6-5
j_gene: TRBJ1-2
CDR3aa: CAAETGHRNYGYTF

v_gene: TRBV18
j_gene: TRBJ1-1
CDR3aa: CASSPGFTEAFF

v_gene: TRBV5-6
j_gene: TRBJ1-2
CDR3aa: CASSLGQLGPWGYTF

v_gene: TRBV9
j_gene: TRBJ1-2
CDR3aa: CASSLNMGHYGYTF

v_gene: TRBV2
j_gene: TRBJ1-6
CDR3aa: CASSGQGSSYNSPLHF

v_gene: TRBV5-4
j_gene: TRBJ2-2
CDR3aa: CASSLAGLNTGELFF

v_gene: TRBV7-3
j_gene: TRBJ1-5
CDR3aa: CASSFRGRGNQPQHF

v_gene: TRBV7-8
j_gene: TRBJ2-3
CDR3aa: CASSPGLAVPDTQYF

v_gene: TRBV7-8
j_gene: TRBJ1-1
CDR3aa: CASKTGGHTEAFF

v_gene: TRBV28
j_gene: TRBJ2-3
CDR3aa: CASSLRGEGTDTQYF

v_gene: TRBV29-1
j_gene: TRBJ2-1
CDR3aa: CSVVSRLAGGPSYNEQFF

v_gene: TRBV18
j_gene: TRBJ2-5
CDR3aa: CASSPQGMVETQYF

v_gene: TRBV18
j_gene: TRBJ1-1
CDR3aa: CASSPQQGNTEAFF